The 2 T cell receptor beta chains below all came from one sample that was sequenced in a study of shared clonotypes between healthy human individuals. Using immunoSEQ multiplex PCR, the repertoire was profiled, and TCRdb retains in-frame clones only, with some absent. The table includes 2 million to 2.5 million clones, about 90% detected once. The sequenced sample consisted of naive CD4+ T cells from PBMCs. The subset: CD45RA+ positively selected. Receptor source: a man younger than 30 in good health. Some clones in this sample may be carry-over from other donors' samples.

V is TRBV30 and J is TRBJ1-2; 7 nucleotides agree with TRBD1. Germline CDR1 and CDR2: GTSNPN and SVGIG (reference sequence). Trimming removed 5 bases from V and 5 bases from J; junction bases left unmatched: 11. This CDR3 has 14 amino acids. The CDR3 loop reads CAWGRDREGYGYTF. CDR3 DNA sequence: TGTGCCTGGGGCCGCGACAGGGAGGGGTATGGCTACACCTTC. Based on the CDR3 plus reference TRBV30 and TRBJ1-2, the full variable domain is SQTIHQWPATLVQPVGSPLSLECTVEGTSNPNLYWYRQAAGRGLQLLFYSVGIGQISSEVPQNLSASRPQDRQFILSSKKLLLSDSGFYLCAWGRDREGYGYTFGSGTRLTVV.

This clone was seen only once. The V and J genes are TRBV6-6 and TRBJ2-4, with D perhaps matching TRBD2 (5 bases). There are 16 residues in the CDR3. The ends were cut back, 2 bases at V and 5 bases at J, with 16 bases in the middle. CDR1 is MNHNY and CDR2 is SVGAGI in the germline V gene (reference sequence). The CDR3 DNA reads as TGTGCCAGCAGTTACCAGCGGCTCTCTAGCCAAAACATTCAGTACTTC. Translating gives CASSYQRLSSQNIQYF.